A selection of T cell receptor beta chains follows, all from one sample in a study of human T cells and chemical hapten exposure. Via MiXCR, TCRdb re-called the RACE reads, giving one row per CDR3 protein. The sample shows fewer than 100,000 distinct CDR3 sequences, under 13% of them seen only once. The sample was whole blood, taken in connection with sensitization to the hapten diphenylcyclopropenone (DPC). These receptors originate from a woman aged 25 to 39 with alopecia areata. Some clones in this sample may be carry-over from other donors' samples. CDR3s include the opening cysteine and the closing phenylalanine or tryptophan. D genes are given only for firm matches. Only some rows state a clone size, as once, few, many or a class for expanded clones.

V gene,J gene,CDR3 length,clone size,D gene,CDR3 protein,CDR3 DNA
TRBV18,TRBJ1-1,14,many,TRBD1,CASSPPGQTSEAFF,TGTGCCAGCTCACCGCCGGGACAGACCTCTGAAGCTTTCTTT
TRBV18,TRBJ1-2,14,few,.,CASSPTGQGRGYTF,TGTGCCAGCTCACCAACCGGGCAGGGCCGTGGCTACACCTTC
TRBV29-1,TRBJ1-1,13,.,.,CSVVSQGATEAFF,TGCAGCGTTGTTAGTCAGGGTGCGACTGAAGCTTTCTTT
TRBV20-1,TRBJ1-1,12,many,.,CSATPGNTEAFF,TGCAGTGCAACCCCAGGAAACACTGAAGCTTTCTTT
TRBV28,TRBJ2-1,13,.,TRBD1,CATTGTGGNEQFF,TGTGCCACAACCGGGACAGGAGGCAATGAGCAGTTCTTC
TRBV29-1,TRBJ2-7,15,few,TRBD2,CSVETSSGPSHEQYF,TGCAGCGTTGAGACGTCTAGCGGGCCCTCGCACGAGCAGTACTTC
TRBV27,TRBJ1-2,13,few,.,CASRKGTDYGYTF,TGTGCCAGCAGGAAGGGGACCGACTATGGCTACACCTTC
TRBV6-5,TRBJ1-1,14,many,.,CASSSLTRVTEAFF,TGTGCCAGCAGTTCCCTCACTAGGGTTACTGAAGCTTTCTTT
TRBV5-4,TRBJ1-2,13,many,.,CASSLDGDYGYTF,TGTGCCAGCAGCTTGGACGGAGACTATGGCTACACCTTC
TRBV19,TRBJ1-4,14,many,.,CASKRSSTNEKLFF,TGTGCCAGTAAGAGGTCATCGACTAATGAAAAACTGTTTTTT
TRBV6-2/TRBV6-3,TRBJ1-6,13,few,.,CASSTSTHSPLHF,TGTGCCAGCAGTACCTCGACACATTCACCCCTCCACTTT
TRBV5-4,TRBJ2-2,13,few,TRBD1,CATDRDNTGELFF,TGTGCCACGGACAGGGATAACACCGGGGAGCTGTTTTTT
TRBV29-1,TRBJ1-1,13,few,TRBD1,CSAHGQGVTEAFF,TGCAGCGCCCACGGACAGGGGGTCACTGAAGCTTTCTTT
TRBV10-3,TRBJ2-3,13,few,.,CAISERQGDTQYF,TGTGCCATCAGTGAGAGGCAGGGGGATACGCAGTATTTT
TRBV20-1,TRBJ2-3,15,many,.,CSARDPRGGTDTQYF,TGCAGTGCTAGAGATCCCAGGGGGGGCACAGATACGCAGTATTTT
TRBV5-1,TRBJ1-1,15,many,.,CASSLAVPTNTEAFF,TGCGCCAGCAGCTTGGCCGTCCCGACGAACACTGAAGCTTTCTTT
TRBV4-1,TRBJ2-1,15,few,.,CASSTVGKKGNEQFF,TGCGCCAGCAGCACGGTTGGAAAAAAGGGGAATGAGCAGTTCTTC
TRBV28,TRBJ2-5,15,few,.,CASNTVRPTGETQYF,TGTGCCAGCAATACGGTACGCCCAACCGGAGAGACCCAGTACTTC
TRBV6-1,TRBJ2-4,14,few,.,CASSEGQLKNIQYF,TGTGCCAGCAGTGAGGGGCAGCTCAAAAACATTCAGTACTTC
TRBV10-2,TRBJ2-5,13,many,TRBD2,CASKLSGGETQYF,TGCGCCAGCAAACTTAGCGGGGGAGAGACCCAGTACTTC
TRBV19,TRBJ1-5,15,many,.,CASSIESGRNQPQHF,TGTGCCAGTAGTATAGAATCAGGACGCAATCAGCCCCAGCATTTT
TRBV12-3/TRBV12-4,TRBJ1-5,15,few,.,CASSLTLIPIQPQHF,TGTGCCAGCAGTCTGACGCTGATCCCTATTCAGCCCCAGCATTTT
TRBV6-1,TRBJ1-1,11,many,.,CASRGGAEAFF,TGTGCCAGCAGAGGAGGGGCTGAAGCTTTCTTT
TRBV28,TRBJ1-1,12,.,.,CASSLVGGIAFF,TGTGCCAGCAGTTTAGTTGGGGGAATAGCTTTCTTT
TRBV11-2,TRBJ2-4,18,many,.,CASSLEGGAAVGKNIQYF,TGTGCCAGCAGCTTAGAAGGCGGAGCGGCAGTCGGCAAAAACATTCAGTACTTC
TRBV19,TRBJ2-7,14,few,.,CASSIAGHNYEQYF,TGTGCCAGTAGTATCGCGGGACATAACTACGAGCAGTACTTC
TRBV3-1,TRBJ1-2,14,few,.,CASSPQEGSHGYTF,TGTGCCAGCAGCCCACAAGAGGGCTCTCATGGCTACACCTTC
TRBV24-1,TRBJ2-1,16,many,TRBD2,CATSDLGTSGSNEQFF,TGTGCCACCAGTGATTTGGGGACTAGCGGGTCCAATGAGCAGTTCTTC
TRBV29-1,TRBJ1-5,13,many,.,CSVEVGANQPQHF,TGCAGCGTTGAAGTAGGGGCCAATCAGCCCCAGCATTTT
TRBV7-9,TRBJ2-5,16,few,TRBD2,CASSSPQAGQLVAQYF,TGTGCCAGCAGCTCTCCTCAAGCGGGGCAACTTGTGGCCCAGTACTTC
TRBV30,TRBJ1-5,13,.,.,CAWSRRESQPQHF,TGTGCCTGGAGTCGCAGGGAGAGTCAGCCCCAGCATTTT
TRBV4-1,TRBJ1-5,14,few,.,CASSQDRGNQPQHF,TGCGCCAGCAGCCAAGACAGGGGCAATCAGCCCCAGCATTTT
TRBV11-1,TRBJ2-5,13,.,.,CASRPRAGETQYF,TGTGCCAGCAGACCCCGCGCTGGGGAGACCCAGTACTTC
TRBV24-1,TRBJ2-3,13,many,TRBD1,CATSRQGADTQYF,TGTGCCACCAGCAGACAGGGGGCTGATACGCAGTATTTT
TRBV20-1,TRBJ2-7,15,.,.,CSARRLFRDSYEQYF,TGCAGTGCTAGAAGGCTGTTCAGGGATTCCTACGAGCAGTACTTC
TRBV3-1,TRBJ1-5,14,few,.,CASSQDGSWQPQHF,TGTGCCAGCAGCCAGGATGGGAGTTGGCAGCCCCAGCATTTT
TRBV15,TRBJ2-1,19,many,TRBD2,CATSRAPLFLAVSYNEQFF,TGTGCCACCAGCAGAGCCCCCCTCTTCCTAGCGGTCTCCTACAATGAGCAGTTCTTC
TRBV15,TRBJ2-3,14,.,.,CATSNTGSTDTQYF,TGTGCCACCAGCAACACAGGGAGCACAGATACGCAGTATTTT
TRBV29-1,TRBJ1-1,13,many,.,CSSQGREGTEAFF,TGCAGCTCCCAGGGACGAGAAGGCACTGAAGCTTTCTTT
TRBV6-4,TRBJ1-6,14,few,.,CASRPDTGRGSLHF,TGTGCCAGCAGACCTGACACGGGTCGGGGATCCCTCCACTTT
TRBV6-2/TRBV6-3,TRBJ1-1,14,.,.,CASSPFPRDTEAFF,TGTGCCAGCAGCCCATTCCCCAGGGACACTGAAGCTTTCTTT
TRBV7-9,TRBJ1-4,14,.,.,CASSLFNAREKLFF,TGTGCCAGCAGCTTGTTTAATGCGCGGGAAAAACTGTTTTTT
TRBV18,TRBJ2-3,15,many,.,CASSPAGASTDTQYF,TGTGCCAGCTCACCGGCTGGGGCCAGCACAGATACGCAGTATTTT
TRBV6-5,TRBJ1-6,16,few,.,CASSYRSSSYNSPLHF,TGTGCCAGCAGTTATCGGTCGAGCTCCTATAATTCACCCCTCCACTTT
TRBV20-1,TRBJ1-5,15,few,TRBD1,CSARSPTGLNQPQHF,TGCAGTGCTAGATCCCCGACAGGGCTCAATCAGCCCCAGCATTTT
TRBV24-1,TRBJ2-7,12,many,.,CATSERGFEQYF,TGTGCCACCAGTGAAAGAGGGTTCGAGCAGTACTTC
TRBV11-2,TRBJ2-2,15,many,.,CASSAGQINTGELFF,TGTGCCAGCAGCGCCGGACAGATAAACACCGGGGAGCTGTTTTTT
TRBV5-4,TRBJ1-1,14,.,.,CASSLRTQNTEAFF,TGTGCCAGCAGCTTGAGGACTCAGAACACTGAAGCTTTCTTT
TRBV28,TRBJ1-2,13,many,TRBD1,CASGDSFNYGYTF,TGTGCCAGCGGGGACAGTTTTAACTATGGCTACACCTTC
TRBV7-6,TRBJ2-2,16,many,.,CASSLLGGIGRGELFF,TGTGCCAGCAGCCTCCTCGGCGGGATTGGTAGGGGGGAGCTGTTTTTT
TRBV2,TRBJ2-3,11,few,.,CASNLEGAQYF,TGTGCCAGCAATCTAGAGGGAGCGCAGTATTTT
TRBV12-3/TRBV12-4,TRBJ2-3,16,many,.,CASSLGRTDITDTQYF,TGTGCCAGCAGTTTAGGTAGGACAGACATCACAGATACGCAGTATTTT